What follows are 22 T cell receptor beta chains derived from one specimen sequenced in a study of blood T cell repertoires in COVID-19. The table came from immunoSEQ multiplex PCR; TCRdb's copy has only in-frame clones and leaves some out. The top ten clones hold roughly 10% of a sample with 35,000 to 45,000 clones, roughly 92% of them seen once. Sequencing input: peripheral blood. These receptors all stem from a man aged 50 to 60 with active COVID-19.

This clone is a singleton in its sample. This chain's CDR3 is CASSSSGSIDNEQFF. The CDR3 DNA sequence: TGTGCCAGCAGCTCTAGCGGGAGCATTGACAATGAGCAGTTCTTC. J is TRBJ2-1 and V is TRBV7-3, with TRBD2 matching 10 bases. Germline CDR1 reads SGHTA; CDR2 reads FQGTGA. The CDR3 runs to 15 residues. The V and J ends lost 4 bases and 5 bases, in that order; junction bases with no gene match: 5.

This sequence joins TRBV3-1 (or the pseudogene TRBV3-2) and TRBJ1-4; D gene ambiguous. CDR1 is LGHDT, CDR2 YNNKEL, per germline (reference sequence). Trimming pared 2 bases from V and 4 bases from J, leaving 11 bases between. This CDR3 has 15 residues. CDR3 sequence: CASSQYASGNEKLFF. DNA for the CDR3: TGTGCCAGCAGCCAATATGCCTCCGGTAATGAAAAACTGTTTTTT.

The chain joins TRBV4-2 to TRBJ1-4; D perhaps matches TRBD1 (6 bases). This CDR3 region has 19 residues. Germline assignment: CDR1 LGHNA and CDR2 YNFKEQ. Trimming removed 2 bases at V and 0 bases at J, with 19 bases between. The CDR3 region is CASSQPWRGGIPTNEKLFF. In DNA form, the CDR3 reads TGTGCCAGCAGCCAACCGTGGAGGGGGGGCATCCCAACTAATGAAAAACTGTTTTTT.

The chain couples TRBV20-1 to TRBJ2-6, with D unresolved. The CDR3 runs 14 residues. Trimming removed 3 bases from V and 4 bases from J, with 10 bases in between. Germline V gene lookup returns CDR1 DFQATT and CDR2 SNEGSKA (reference sequence). DNA of the CDR3: TGCAGTGCTAGTCGGGTATCCGGGGCCAACGTCCTGACTTTC. Its translation: CSASRVSGANVLTF.

The rearrangement uses TRBV28 and TRBJ1-2; the match to TRBD1 covers 7 bases. CDR1 MDHEN and CDR2 SYDVKM come from the germline V gene. The CDR3 length is 12 residues. J lost 6 bases, V lost 9 bases, and 7 bases had no gene match. The CDR3 coding sequence is TGTGCCAGACTGCAGGGGGTTGATGGCTACACCTTC. The encoded protein is CARLQGVDGYTF.

In its sample, this clone was seen once. The chain couples TRBV6-6 to TRBJ2-5, with D possibly TRBD1 on 6 matching bases. V was clipped by 6 bases and J by 4 bases, with 18 bases between them. The CDR3 is 15 amino acids. Germline CDR1 and CDR2: MNHNY and SVGAGI (reference sequence). The CDR3, as DNA: TGTGCCAGCAGGGGGTGGGCAGGGGTACGAGAGACCCAGTACTTC. It specifies CASRGWAGVRETQYF.

The V call is TRBV27, the J call TRBJ1-5; 8 positions match TRBD1. The CDR3 spans 17 residues. V trimming: 5 bases; J trimming: 7 bases; junction bases outside the gene matches: 16. CDR1 MNHEY and CDR2 SMNVEV come from the germline V gene (reference sequence). The CDR3 bases are TGTGCCAGCAGTCCCGAGACAGGGGTGCGTATCAGACAGCCCCAGCATTTT. Residues: CASSPETGVRIRQPQHF.

The rearrangement uses TRBV7-2 and TRBJ2-7; 8 nucleotides align to TRBD1. J lost 6 bases, V lost 5 bases, and 18 bases had no gene match. From germline, CDR1 is SGHTA and CDR2 FQGNSA. This CDR3 contains 17 residues. The CDR3 region is CASSNRMVGQGASEQYF. The CDR3 DNA follows: TGTGCCAGCAGCAACAGGATGGTGGGCCAGGGGGCATCCGAGCAGTACTTC.

This clone appeared a single time. The gene calls are TRBV24-1 and TRBJ1-1; D is possibly TRBD1 (6 bases). Trimming stripped 4 bases from V and 2 bases from J, with 25 bases between. The V gene's germline CDR1 is KGHDR and CDR2 SFDVKD. The CDR3 is made up of 19 amino acids. CDR3 nucleotide sequence: TGTGCCACCAGTGACACGACACAGGGTTTTTATTCGTCCAACACTGAAGCTTTCTTT. It is translated as CATSDTTQGFYSSNTEAFF.

The chain employs TRBV6-5 and TRBJ1-2, with 8 bases identical to TRBD1. Trimming took 7 bases from V and 4 from J; bases not matched to a gene: 11. This CDR3 region has 15 residues. The germline V gene has CDR1 MNHEY and CDR2 SVGAGI. The CDR3 loop reads CASTKAGGRGYGYTF. In nucleotides, the CDR3 is TGTGCCAGCACCAAGGCAGGGGGCCGAGGCTATGGCTACACCTTC.

This sequence joins TRBV5-1 and TRBJ1-2; no clear D. The germline V gene has CDR1 SGHRS and CDR2 YFSETQ. CDR3 size: 15 residues. Deletions cut 0 bases from V and 7 bases from J, with 16 bases between. The CDR3 spells CASSLEIAGSFGYTF. CDR3 in DNA: TGCGCCAGCAGCTTGGAAATTGCCGGGTCCTTTGGCTACACCTTC.

This clone is a singleton in its sample. This rearrangement joins TRBV28 to TRBJ2-7, with D unclear. The germline V gene encodes CDR1 MDHEN and CDR2 SYDVKM. Trimming cost V 4 bases and J 7 bases, with 17 bases left between them. There are 14 residues in the CDR3. The CDR3 loop reads CASSSPVGAWEQYF. The CDR3 DNA follows: TGTGCCAGCAGTTCCCCAGTGGGCGCCTGGGAGCAGTACTTC. Based on the CDR3 plus reference TRBV28 and TRBJ2-7, the full variable domain is DVKVTQSSRYLVKRTGEKVFLECVQDMDHENMFWYRQDPGLGLRLIYFSYDVKMKEKGDIPEGYSVSREKKERFSLILESASTNQTSMYLCASSSPVGAWEQYFGPGTRLTVT.

The chain employs TRBV9 and TRBJ2-7; D uncertain. Deletions cut 0 bases from V and 0 bases from J, with 7 bases between. CDR3 length: 14 residues. From germline, CDR1 is SGDLS and CDR2 YYNGEE. For the CDR3, the DNA is TGTGCCAGCAGCGTAGGTCGTAGCTCCTACGAGCAGTACTTC. It specifies CASSVGRSSYEQYF.

Details on this clone: The same CDR3 arises from other DNA sequences in this sample as well. The chain couples TRBV6-5 to TRBJ2-1, with TRBD2 as a possible D gene (6 bases). The CDR3 spans 14 residues. CDR1 MNHEY and CDR2 SVGAGI come from the germline V gene. The germline V and J ends were trimmed by 6 bases and 5 bases, with 14 bases remaining between them. CDR3 residues: CASSPAGGNNEQFF. For the CDR3, the DNA is TGTGCCAGCAGCCCGGCAGGAGGGAACAATGAGCAGTTCTTC.

The chain carries TRBV2 and TRBJ2-7, with TRBD1 matching 11 bases. The CDR3 extends over 13 amino acids. J was trimmed by 6 bases and V by 8 bases; bases with no gene match: 6. The V gene's germline CDR1 is SNHLY and CDR2 FYNNEI. The DNA of the CDR3 is TGTGCCAGCGCCCGGGACAGGGGGTTCGAGCAGTACTTC. This encodes CASARDRGFEQYF.

The chain employs TRBV5-1 and TRBJ2-5, with 15 positions matching TRBD2. Trimming at V came to 7 bases and at J to 5 bases, leaving 12 bases not matched to a gene. There are 17 residues in the CDR3. CDR1 and CDR2 (germline): SGHRS, YFSETQ. In DNA, the CDR3 is TGCGCCAGCTCCTCACCGGGACTAGCGGGAGGCGGTGAGACCCAGTACTTC. Its protein is CASSSPGLAGGGETQYF.

A single count supports this clone. The chain recombines TRBV9 with TRBJ2-1; D is unresolved. Germline V gene lookup returns CDR1 SGDLS and CDR2 YYNGEE. Deletions cut 3 bases from V and 9 bases from J, with 13 bases between. The CDR3 runs to 13 residues. The CDR3 DNA sequence: TGTGCCAGCAGCGGAAGAAGTCCCGGTGAGCAGTTCTTC. This sequence encodes CASSGRSPGEQFF.

V and J are TRBV3-1 (or the pseudogene TRBV3-2) and TRBJ2-1; TRBD2 aligns across 10 bases. V gave up 4 bases and J gave up 6 bases; unmatched junction bases: 12. Per the germline V gene, CDR1 is LGHDT and CDR2 is YNNKEL (reference sequence). This CDR3 contains 17 residues. As DNA, the CDR3 is TGTGCCAGCAGCCCCAAAATCGGAACTAGCGGGATCAATGAGCAGTTCTTC. As protein: CASSPKIGTSGINEQFF.

This chain connects TRBV7-2 to TRBJ1-1, with 7 bases identical to TRBD1. CDR1 is SGHTA, CDR2 FQGNSA, per germline. The trim removed 5 bases at V and 5 bases at J, leaving 5 bases unmatched. The CDR3 is 13 residues long. The CDR3 DNA reads TGTGCCAGCAGCGCGACAGGGCGTACTGAAGCTTTCTTT. This codes for CASSATGRTEAFF.

J is TRBJ1-2 and V is TRBV2; tentatively, D is TRBD1 (5 bases). The CDR3 is made up of 11 amino acids. The germline CDR1 and CDR2 sequences are SNHLY and FYNNEI. Trimming pared 9 bases from V and 8 bases from J, leaving 13 bases between. DNA for the CDR3: TGTGCCAGTGGGACTGGGTACGGCTACACCTTC. Its translation is CASGTGYGYTF.

J is TRBJ1-1 and V is TRBV29-1; D is unresolved. Trimming took 6 bases from V and 0 from J, leaving 14 bases between them. The CDR3 runs to 14 residues. CDR1 is SQVTM, CDR2 ANQGSEA, per germline. The CDR3 nucleotides are TGCAGCGTAAAAGAGGAGAATATGAACACTGAAGCTTTCTTT. The encoded protein is CSVKEENMNTEAFF.

The chain has TRBV18 and TRBJ2-5; 10 bases align to TRBD2. The V and J ends lost 0 bases and 2 bases, in that order; junction bases with no gene match: 6. The CDR3 consists of 17 residues. From germline, CDR1 is KGHSH and CDR2 LQKENI. Here the CDR3 DNA reads TGTGCCAGCTCACCACCCGTTACTAGCGGGATACAAGAGACCCAGTACTTC. Protein: CASSPPVTSGIQETQYF.